This TCR beta chain was documented in a study of cytomegalovirus exposure and HLA in healthy donors. Both 60 Vbeta primers and 13 Jbeta primers went into the PCR. Profiling relied on immunoSEQ multiplex PCR, and the TCRdb table lists in-frame clones only, not all of them. The table includes around 150,000 clones, 65% to 70% detected once. The germline gives CDR1 LGHNA, CDR2 YSLEER. V was shortened by 0 bases and J by 4 bases, with 12 bases between the two germline ends. This CDR3 comprises 15 residues. Note on this clone: Its antigen is unidentified.

Study-wide results and caveats: Specificity of a few CMV-associated chains for CMV antigens was verified in vitro.

The sample taken for sequencing was PBMCs. This TCR derives from a young woman in good health and CMV-seropositive. This rearrangement joins TRBV4-3 to TRBJ1-2; the D is unclear. This CDR3 reads CASSQDITSSYGYTF. For the CDR3, the DNA is TGCGCCAGCAGCCAAGATATTACGAGTTCCTATGGCTACACCTTC.